These 31 T cell receptor beta chains were all obtained from the same sample, sequenced in a study of CD8 T cells in ankylosing spondylitis (dated by TCRdb to the late 2010s). The library came from 5' RACE. The reads were generated on an Illumina HiSeq 2500. TCRdb itself trimmed the public reads at Q25 with fastp, ran MiXCR and retained productive beta chains. Here each entry gathers all rows of one CDR3 protein and keeps the most common genes and DNA. The sample profile shows approximately 150,000 distinct CDR3 sequences; about 42% of them were found once. Approximately 16% of the sample goes to the ten largest clones. Sequencing was performed on synovial fluid, either unsorted or a sorted T cell fraction (not recorded which). Every receptor here comes from a male donor with ankylosing spondylitis.

The chain recombines TRBV12-3 or TRBV12-4 with TRBJ1-1, with TRBD1 identical over 7 bases. The CDR3 runs to 14 residues. J gave up 5 bases and V 2 bases, and 5 bases lay outside the gene matches. This chain's CDR3 is CASSLLARGTEAFF. CDR3 nucleotides: TGTGCCAGCAGTTTACTTGCCAGGGGGACTGAAGCTTTCTTT.

The CDR3 reads CASSPSDTGPNQPQHF. In DNA form, the CDR3 reads TGTGCCAGCTCACCTTCCGATACAGGCCCCAATCAGCCCCAGCATTTT. V and J are TRBV18 and TRBJ1-5; D is perhaps TRBD1 (5 bases). Trimming cost V 3 bases and J 3 bases, with 15 bases left between them. The CDR3 totals 16 residues. Germline V gives CDR1 KGHSH, CDR2 LQKENI.

This clonotype has just a few counts. The chain is built from TRBV6-5 and TRBJ1-1, with no clear D. Germline-derived CDR1 and CDR2 are MNHEY and SVGAGI. V shed 2 bases and J shed 1 base, with 11 bases lying between them. The CDR3 covers 15 residues. The CDR3 loop reads CASSYGDPKNTEAFF. DNA for the CDR3: TGTGCCAGCAGTTACGGCGACCCCAAGAACACTGAAGCTTTCTTT.

The DNA for the CDR3 is TGTGCCAGCAGTTTTGGGACTAGCGGGACCGGGGCCAACGTCCTGACTTTC. This encodes CASSFGTSGTGANVLTF. V usage is TRBV6-4 and J usage is TRBJ2-6; 13 positions match TRBD2. CDR3 length equals 17 residues. The germline V gene encodes CDR1 MRHNA and CDR2 SNTAGT. The J segment lost 4 bases and the V segment lost 5 bases, leaving 5 bases of the junction unmatched.

The J gene is TRBJ1-2, the V gene TRBV11-2; 9 bases align to TRBD1. The CDR3 has 18 residues. Germline-derived CDR1 and CDR2 are SGHAT and FQNNGV. After removal of 2 bases from V and 5 bases from J, the junction contained 15 bases not matched to a gene. The CDR3 is CASSLTPGQGSPPYGYTF. For the CDR3, the DNA is TGTGCCAGCAGCTTAACCCCGGGACAGGGATCTCCTCCATATGGCTACACCTTC.

The CDR3 DNA follows: TGTGCCAGCAGCCAGGACAGGAGTTCACCCCTCCACTTT. This encodes CASSQDRSSPLHF. This rearrangement joins TRBV14 to TRBJ1-6, with 7 bases fitting TRBD1. Trimming removed 3 bases from V and 9 bases from J; junction bases left unmatched: 2. Germline V CDR1 and CDR2: SGHDN, FVKESK. This CDR3 comprises 13 residues.

In its sample, this clonotype was seen once. The chain employs TRBV12-3 or TRBV12-4 and TRBJ2-1, with TRBD2 identical over 10 bases. The CDR3 extends over 19 amino acids. V lost 11 bases and J lost 7; bases outside the gene matches: 26. This CDR3 is CARCFWVGASGSIGNEQFF. CDR3 DNA: TGTGCCCGCTGTTTTTGGGTTGGGGCTAGCGGGAGTATAGGAAATGAGCAGTTCTTC.

The chain employs TRBV12-5 and TRBJ2-3; 9 bases are shared with TRBD1. The CDR3 consists of 17 residues. Per germline, CDR1 LGHNT and CDR2 FRNRAP. The J segment lost 0 bases and the V segment lost 0 bases, leaving 4 bases of the junction unmatched. CDR3 region: CASGLVHRGPSTDTQYF. In nucleotides, the CDR3 is TGTGCTAGTGGTTTGGTACACAGGGGGCCCAGCACAGATACGCAGTATTTT.

The genes are TRBV4-1 and TRBJ2-5; D may be TRBD2 (5 bases). CDR1 and CDR2 (germline): MGHRA, YSYEKL. V lost 0 bases, J lost 1 base, and 12 bases lay in between. CDR3 length: 16 residues. In DNA form, the CDR3 reads TGCGCCAGCAGCCAAGATCTAGCCTACCTCCAAGAGACCCAGTACTTC. It specifies CASSQDLAYLQETQYF.

The table lists this clonotype with a count of one. For the CDR3, the DNA is TGTGCCAGCAGTTTAGGCAGGGATGGCCCCCAATTGTACGAGCAGTACTTC. Its protein product is CASSLGRDGPQLYEQYF. The V and J genes are TRBV12-3 or TRBV12-4 and TRBJ2-7, with TRBD1 as a possible D gene (5 bases). This CDR3 region has 17 residues. V lost 1 base, J lost 4 bases, and 20 bases lay in between.

The chain links TRBV5-5 to TRBJ1-2; D not resolved. This CDR3 comprises 15 residues. V lost 1 base, J lost 4 bases, and 14 bases lay in between. Looked up from germline, CDR1 is SGHKS and CDR2 is YYEKEE (reference sequence). CDR3 protein: CASSLFTRSGYGYTF. The DNA for the CDR3 is TGTGCCAGCAGCTTGTTCACCCGGTCGGGCTATGGCTACACCTTC.

The gene calls are TRBV12-3 or TRBV12-4 and TRBJ1-1; TRBD1 might be the D (5 bases). The V end lost 1 base, the J end lost 6 bases, and 15 bases lay between the germline ends. The CDR3 is made up of 15 amino acids. The chain's CDR3 is CASSLGVREGAEAFF. The CDR3 DNA follows: TGTGCCAGCAGTTTAGGGGTCAGGGAAGGAGCTGAAGCTTTCTTT.

The rearrangement uses TRBV20-1 and TRBJ2-1; 7 bases agree with TRBD2. The germline CDR1 and CDR2 sequences are DFQATT and SNEGSKA (reference sequence). V lost 4 bases and J lost 5; bases outside the gene matches: 11. This CDR3 spans 15 amino acids. The DNA of the CDR3 is TGCAGTGCTAAGAGGTGGCTAGCGGAGAACAATGAGCAGTTCTTC. It yields the protein CSAKRWLAENNEQFF.

The chain uses TRBV4-3 and TRBJ2-3, with D tentatively TRBD2 (6 bases). V was trimmed by 0 bases and J by 6 bases, leaving 19 bases between them. Per germline, CDR1 LGHNA and CDR2 YSLEER. The CDR3 is 17 amino acids. The CDR3, as DNA: TGCGCCAGCAGCCAAGATTTCGGGGAGGCCCTCGGGGATACGCAGTATTTT. Translating gives CASSQDFGEALGDTQYF.

This clonotype appeared a single time. The genes are TRBV7-3 and TRBJ2-3; D is perhaps TRBD2 (5 bases). V dropped 3 bases and J dropped 6 bases, with 22 bases sitting between them. The length of the CDR3 is 17 residues. Germline CDR1 SGHTA, CDR2 FQGTGA. CDR3 sequence reads: CASSFYPGISGKDTQYF. The CDR3 region has the DNA TGTGCCAGCAGCTTTTATCCCGGGATCTCGGGGAAGGATACGCAGTATTTT.

CDR3 in amino acids: CASSRLELTTDTQYF. CDR3 nucleotide sequence: TGTGCCAGCAGCAGGCTGGAGTTAACCACAGATACGCAGTATTTT. This chain connects TRBV13 to TRBJ2-3; D is unclear. CDR1 is PRHDT, CDR2 FYEKMQ, per germline (reference sequence). V shed 5 bases and J shed 2 bases, with 14 bases lying between them. The CDR3 consists of 15 residues.

This clonotype was seen at least ten times. The V call is TRBV27, the J call TRBJ1-1; a possible D gene is TRBD1 (5 bases). In germline, CDR1 is MNHEY, CDR2 SMNVEV (reference sequence). This CDR3 has 15 residues. V was clipped by 6 bases and J by 2 bases, with 16 bases between them. CDR3 residues: CASRVGTRANTEAFF. CDR3 DNA sequence: TGTGCCAGCAGAGTGGGAACCAGGGCAAACACTGAAGCTTTCTTT.

The chain links TRBV9 to TRBJ2-5; tentative D call: TRBD2 (5 bases). The CDR3 totals 13 residues. Germline V lookup: CDR1 SGDLS, CDR2 YYNGEE. The V gene lost 0 bases and the J gene lost 5 bases, with 8 bases spanning the gap. CDR3 region: CASSVDIAETQYF. For the CDR3, the DNA is TGTGCCAGCAGCGTAGATATAGCGGAGACCCAGTACTTC. Using reference TRBV9 and TRBJ2-5 for the parts outside the CDR3, the full variable domain is DSGVTQTPKHLITATGQRVTLRCSPRSGDLSVYWYQQSLDQGLQFLIQYYNGEERAKGNILERFSAQQFPDLHSELNLSSLELGDSALYFCASSVDIAETQYFGPGTRLLVL.

The V gene is TRBV24-1, the J gene TRBJ2-2; D is possibly TRBD1 (6 bases). Germline values: CDR1 KGHDR, CDR2 SFDVKD. The CDR3 totals 13 residues. Trimming cost V 8 bases and J 7 bases, with 13 bases left between them. CDR3 sequence: CATKPQGVGELFF. As DNA, the CDR3 is TGTGCCACCAAACCACAGGGAGTCGGGGAGCTGTTTTTT.

This clonotype occurred a few times. The chain carries TRBV12-3 or TRBV12-4 and TRBJ1-5; D may be TRBD1 (5 bases). This CDR3 region has 17 residues. V was clipped by 3 bases and J by 0 bases, with 15 bases between them. The CDR3 region has the DNA TGTGCCAGCAGTTTTGCCATCAACAGGTTTAGCAATCAGCCCCAGCATTTT. This translates into CASSFAINRFSNQPQHF.

J is TRBJ1-5 and V is TRBV7-9; weak D call: TRBD1 (6 bases). Germline CDR1 and CDR2: SEHNR and FQNEAQ (reference sequence). The CDR3 has 15 residues. The V gene lost 5 bases and the J gene lost 2 bases, with 13 bases spanning the gap. CDR3 bases: TGTGCCAGCAGCCCCCGAGGGGGGGGCAATCAGCCCCAGCATTTT. Translation: CASSPRGGGNQPQHF.

V and J are TRBV12-3 or TRBV12-4 and TRBJ2-7; the D call may be TRBD1 or TRBD2 (6 bases each). Trimming cost V 6 bases and J 4 bases, with 22 bases left between them. This CDR3 comprises 16 residues. The CDR3 region is CASSGVGSRGPYEQYF. The CDR3 nucleotides are TGTGCCAGCAGCGGTGTTGGGTCCCGGGGGCCTTACGAGCAGTACTTC.

This chain links TRBV7-9 with TRBJ2-5; tentatively, D is TRBD2 (6 bases). Germline V gene data show CDR1 as SEHNR and CDR2 as FQNEAQ (reference sequence). The germline V and J ends were trimmed by 3 bases and 5 bases, with 10 bases remaining between them. The length of the CDR3 is 13 residues. The CDR3 protein is CASSLEGLETQYF. In DNA, the CDR3 is TGTGCCAGCAGCTTGGAGGGACTGGAGACCCAGTACTTC.

This clonotype was counted between two and nine times. The chain joins TRBV3-1 to TRBJ2-7; 7 positions agree with TRBD1. The CDR3 has 15 residues. Germline V CDR1 and CDR2: LGHDT, YNNKEL (reference sequence). V lost 3 bases to trimming and J lost 1 base; unmatched junction nucleotides: 6. The CDR3 DNA sequence: TGTGCCAGCAGCCAGCCTAGGGACAGTTCCTACGAGCAGTACTTC. This sequence encodes CASSQPRDSSYEQYF.

CDR3 in amino acids: CASSRTPSLNYEQYF. CDR3 sequence (DNA): TGTGCCAGCAGCCGCACACCCTCGCTAAACTACGAGCAGTACTTC. This chain links TRBV11-2 with TRBJ2-7; D gene uncertain. V lost 5 bases and J 3 bases, leaving 17 bases between the germline ends. This CDR3 has 15 residues. Looked up from germline, CDR1 is SGHAT and CDR2 is FQNNGV. Variable domain in full (rest from reference TRBV11-2 and TRBJ2-7): EAGVAQSPRYKIIEKRQSVAFWCNPISGHATLYWYQQILGQGPKLLIQFQNNGVVDDSQLPKDRFSAERLKGVDSTLKIQPAKLEDSAVYLCASSRTPSLNYEQYFGPGTRLTVT.

This clonotype was detected many times. The chain carries TRBV28 and TRBJ2-7; D is undetermined. The V and J ends lost 2 bases and 2 bases respectively, with 7 bases between them. CDR3 length: 13 amino acids. Per the germline V gene, CDR1 is MDHEN and CDR2 is SYDVKM. The CDR3 DNA is TGTGCCAGCAGTTTAACAGCTACCTACGAGCAGTACTTC. This codes for CASSLTATYEQYF. The full variable domain, with the rest looked up from reference TRBV28 and TRBJ2-7, is DVKVTQSSRYLVKRTGEKVFLECVQDMDHENMFWYRQDPGLGLRLIYFSYDVKMKEKGDIPEGYSVSREKKERFSLILESASTNQTSMYLCASSLTATYEQYFGPGTRLTVT.

This clonotype came up a few times. The chain combines TRBV12-3 or TRBV12-4 with TRBJ2-5, with TRBD2 identical over 9 bases. V lost 6 bases and J lost 4; bases outside the gene matches: 3. The CDR3 loop spans 13 amino acids. CDR3: CASRDSGRETQYF. The CDR3 DNA reads TGTGCCAGCAGGGATAGCGGGAGAGAGACCCAGTACTTC.

This chain links TRBV20-1 with TRBJ2-5; 7 positions agree with TRBD1. Germline V gene data show CDR1 as DFQATT and CDR2 as SNEGSKA (reference sequence). Unmatched junction bases numbered 9, after V lost 5 bases and J lost 0 bases. This CDR3 is 15 amino acids long. CDR3 sequence reads: CSAHKTDRYQETQYF. The CDR3 DNA reads as TGCAGTGCTCACAAAACGGACAGGTACCAAGAGACCCAGTACTTC.

This clonotype was seen many times. This rearrangement joins TRBV29-1 to TRBJ1-1; TRBD1 agrees at 10 bases. CDR1 is SQVTM and CDR2 is ANQGSEA in the germline V gene. The CDR3 loop spans 15 amino acids. V shed 6 bases and J 5 bases; nucleotides not matched to a gene: 12. Here the CDR3 DNA reads TGCAGCGTCGTCGGGACAGGGGATTCGAAGACTGAAGCTTTCTTT. Residues: CSVVGTGDSKTEAFF.

The chain couples TRBV18 to TRBJ1-1; no definite D call. Per the germline V gene, CDR1 is KGHSH and CDR2 is LQKENI. The CDR3 spans 11 residues. With 7 bases removed from V and 1 base from J, the gap between germline ends came to 4 bases. In DNA form, the CDR3 reads TGTGCCAGCTGGGAGAACACTGAAGCTTTCTTT. It yields the protein CASWENTEAFF. The entire variable domain, with the rest obtained from reference TRBV18 and TRBJ1-1, is as follows: NAGVMQNPRHLVRRRGQEARLRCSPMKGHSHVYWYRQLPEEGLKFMVYLQKENIIDESGMPKERFSAEFPKEGPSILRIQQVVRGDSAAYFCASWENTEAFFGQGTRLTVV.

The genes are TRBV10-2 and TRBJ1-1; TRBD1 agrees at 7 bases. V was clipped by 3 bases and J by 5 bases; unmatched bases: 6. Germline V CDR1 and CDR2: WSHSY, SAAADI. The CDR3 covers 14 residues. The CDR3, as DNA: TGCGCCAGCAGTGATCTCATGGGACAGACTGAAGCTTTCTTT. It specifies CASSDLMGQTEAFF.